The 5 T cell receptor beta chains listed next were all sequenced from one sample in a study of T cell changes during pregnancy in multiple sclerosis. The data were produced by immunoSEQ multiplex PCR, yet TCRdb's version contains in-frame clones alone and is incomplete. The repertoire holds over 65,000 clones, with just over 90% as singletons. Source: peripheral blood, taken in the first trimester of pregnancy. All receptors come from a female donor with multiple sclerosis, enrolled in a pregnancy study.

This clone came up once. The V and J genes are TRBV7-3 and TRBJ1-1, with unresolved D. Trimming took 4 bases from V and 5 from J, leaving 11 bases between them. Germline CDR1 reads SGHTA; CDR2 reads FQGTGA. CDR3 length: 13 residues. The DNA of the CDR3 is TGTGCCAGCAGCTATCAGCGAGGTACTGAAGCTTTCTTT. Protein: CASSYQRGTEAFF.

This clone was picked up a small number of times. V and J are TRBV27 and TRBJ1-5; 9 bases match TRBD1. The CDR3 sequence is 14 residues long. V shed 5 bases, J shed 6 bases, and the junction held 5 bases outside the gene matches. The V gene's germline CDR1 is MNHEY and CDR2 SMNVEV (reference sequence). The CDR3 nucleotides are TGTGCCAGCAGTCTACAGGGGGCGCGTCAGCCCCAGCATTTT. Its translation is CASSLQGARQPQHF.

This clone was recorded only once. This chain's CDR3 is CAISDSRTGGGETQYF. The CDR3, as DNA: TGTGCCATCAGTGATAGTAGGACAGGGGGCGGCGAGACCCAGTACTTC. The genes are TRBV10-3 and TRBJ2-5; 11 nucleotides align to TRBD1. Germline CDR1 is ENHRY and CDR2 is SYGVKD. This CDR3 region has 16 residues. Trimming at V came to 3 bases and at J to 5 bases, leaving 8 bases not matched to a gene.

This clone has only a few counts. CDR3 sequence reads: CASSHSGQLGNTEAFF. Here the CDR3 DNA reads TGCGCCAGCAGCCACTCCGGACAGCTAGGGAACACTGAAGCTTTCTTT. This chain connects TRBV4-1 to TRBJ1-1, with D maybe TRBD1 (6 bases). CDR1 and CDR2 (germline): MGHRA, YSYEKL. Trimming cost V 3 bases and J 1 base, with 15 bases left between them. CDR3 length: 16 residues.

This rearrangement joins TRBV11-3 to TRBJ2-7; tentatively, D is TRBD2 (6 bases). Germline-derived CDR1 and CDR2 are SGHNT and YENEEA. V lost 5 bases and J lost 5, with 13 bases in between. The CDR3 loop spans 13 amino acids. CDR3 DNA: TGTGCCAGCAGCCAAATTTCGGGGGACGAGCAGTACTTC. Translated, it gives CASSQISGDEQYF.